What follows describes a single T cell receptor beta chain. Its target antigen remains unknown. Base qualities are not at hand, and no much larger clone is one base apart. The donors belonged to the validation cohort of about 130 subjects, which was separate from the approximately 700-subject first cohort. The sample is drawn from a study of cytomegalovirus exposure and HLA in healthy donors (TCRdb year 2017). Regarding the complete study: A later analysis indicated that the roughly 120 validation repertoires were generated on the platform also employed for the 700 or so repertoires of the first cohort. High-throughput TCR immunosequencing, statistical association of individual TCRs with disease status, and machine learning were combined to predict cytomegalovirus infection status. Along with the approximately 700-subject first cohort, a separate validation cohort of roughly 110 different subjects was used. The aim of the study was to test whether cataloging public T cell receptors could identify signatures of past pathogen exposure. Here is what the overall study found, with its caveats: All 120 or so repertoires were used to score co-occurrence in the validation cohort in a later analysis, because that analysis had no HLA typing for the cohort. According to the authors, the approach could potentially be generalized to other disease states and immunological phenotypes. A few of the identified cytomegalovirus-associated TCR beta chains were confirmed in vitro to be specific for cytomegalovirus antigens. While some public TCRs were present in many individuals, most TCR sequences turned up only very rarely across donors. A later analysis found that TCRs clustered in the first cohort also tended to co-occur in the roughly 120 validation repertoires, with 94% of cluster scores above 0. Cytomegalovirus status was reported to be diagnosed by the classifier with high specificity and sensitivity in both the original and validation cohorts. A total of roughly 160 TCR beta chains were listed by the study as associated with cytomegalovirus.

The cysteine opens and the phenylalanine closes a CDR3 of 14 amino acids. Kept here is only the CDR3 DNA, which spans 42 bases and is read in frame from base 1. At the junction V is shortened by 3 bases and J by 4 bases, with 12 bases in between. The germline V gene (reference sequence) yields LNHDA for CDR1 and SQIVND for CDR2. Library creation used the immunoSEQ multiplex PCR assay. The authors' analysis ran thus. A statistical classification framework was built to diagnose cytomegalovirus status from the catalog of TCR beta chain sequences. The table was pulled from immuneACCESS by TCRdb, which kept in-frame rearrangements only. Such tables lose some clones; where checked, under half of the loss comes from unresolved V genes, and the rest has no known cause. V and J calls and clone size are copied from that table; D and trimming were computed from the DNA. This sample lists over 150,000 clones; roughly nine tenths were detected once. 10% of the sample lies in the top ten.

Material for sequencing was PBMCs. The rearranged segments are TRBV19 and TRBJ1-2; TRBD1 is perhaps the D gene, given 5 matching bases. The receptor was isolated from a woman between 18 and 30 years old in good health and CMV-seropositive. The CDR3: CASSIVGGGYGYTF. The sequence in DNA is TGTGCCAGTAGTATTGTCGGGGGAGGCTATGGCTACACCTTC.